This passage covers 15 T cell receptor beta chains from one sample sequenced in a study of blood T cells in healthy people across ages. With a J-beta primer mix and a sample-barcoded 5' primer, a second PCR ran 7 to 11 cycles. TCRdb fed the 5' RACE reads into MiXCR, producing one record per CDR3 protein. In the table there are fewer than 700,000 distinct CDR3 sequences, about 43% of which are singletons. The material sequenced was blood. The receptors here all came from a man of 80 years or more in good health.

This chain links TRBV6-2 or TRBV6-3 with TRBJ1-4; D not certain. V lost 6 bases and J 5 bases, leaving 10 bases between the germline ends. The CDR3 length is 13 residues. Looked up from germline, CDR1 is MNHEY and CDR2 is SVGEGT. CDR3 in amino acids: CASSPSGNEKLFF. CDR3 sequence (DNA): TGTGCCAGCAGCCCGTCGGGGAATGAAAAACTGTTTTTT.

The genes are TRBV29-1 and TRBJ1-6; D is unclear. CDR1 and CDR2 (germline): SQVTM, ANQGSEA. V lost 4 bases and J 4 bases, leaving 11 bases between the germline ends. This CDR3 is 14 amino acids long. CDR3 nucleotides: TGCAGCGTTGCCCTCACAGAGTATAATTCACCCCTCCACTTT. Translation gives CSVALTEYNSPLHF. The whole variable domain, filled in from reference TRBV29-1 and TRBJ1-6, reads SAVISQKPSRDICQRGTSLTIQCQVDSQVTMMFWYRQQPGQSLTLIATANQGSEATYESGFVIDKFPISRPNLTFSTLTVSNMSPEDSSIYLCSVALTEYNSPLHFGNGTRLTVT.

This clonotype is a singleton in its sample. V usage is TRBV20-1 and J usage is TRBJ2-1; D may be TRBD1 (6 bases). The CDR3 has 13 amino acids. The germline V gene has CDR1 DFQATT and CDR2 SNEGSKA (reference sequence). Trimming shortened V by 7 bases and J by 0 bases, and 10 bases separated the two germline ends. CDR3 bases: TGCAGTGGGGGGCAGAGCTCCTACAATGAGCAGTTCTTC. Its protein product is CSGGQSSYNEQFF.

This chain uses TRBV20-1 with TRBJ2-1; D may be TRBD1 or TRBD2 (6 bases each). Per germline, CDR1 DFQATT and CDR2 SNEGSKA (reference sequence). CDR3 length: 15 amino acids. V lost 1 base to trimming and J lost 4 bases, with 14 bases between them. The chain's CDR3 is CSARVEGGTYNEQFF. The CDR3 bases are TGCAGTGCTAGAGTTGAGGGGGGTACGTACAATGAGCAGTTCTTC.

As to this clonotype: One junction end does not reproduce the germline sequence, and a read error may be involved. V usage is TRBV4-2 and J usage is TRBJ2-1, with 12 bases fitting TRBD2. CDR1 and CDR2 from the germline V gene are LGHNA and YNFKEQ. The CDR3 spans 17 residues. The CDR3 region is CASSQEALAGGYSEQFF. The CDR3 nucleotides are TGTGCCAGCAGCCAAGAAGCACTAGCGGGGGGTTACAGTGAGCAGTTCTTC.

This clonotype was counted a few times. The chain has TRBV20-1 and TRBJ2-3; D is uncertain. From germline, CDR1 is DFQATT and CDR2 SNEGSKA (reference sequence). The CDR3 runs to 13 residues. The ends were cut back, 4 bases at V and 3 bases at J, with 11 bases in the middle. CDR3 protein: CSAKETFTDTQYF. The CDR3 DNA reads as TGCAGTGCTAAGGAAACATTTACAGATACGCAGTATTTT.

The rearrangement joins TRBV27 to TRBJ2-7; weak D call: TRBD1 (5 bases). This CDR3 comprises 14 residues. The germline V and J ends were trimmed by 3 bases and 7 bases, with 16 bases remaining between them. CDR1 MNHEY and CDR2 SMNVEV come from the germline V gene (reference sequence). CDR3 protein: CASSLWTNAEEQYF. CDR3 bases: TGTGCCAGCAGTTTGTGGACAAACGCGGAGGAGCAGTACTTC.

The chain combines TRBV5-1 with TRBJ2-1; D gene uncertain. The CDR3 extends over 16 amino acids. V was cut by 1 base and J by 1 base, with 12 bases left in between. Germline V lookup: CDR1 SGHRS, CDR2 YFSETQ. Here the CDR3 DNA reads TGCGCCAGCAGCTTGATTGGTGGGATTTCCTACAATGAGCAGTTCTTC. This encodes CASSLIGGISYNEQFF.

The rearrangement links TRBV3-1 to TRBJ2-1; 7 bases agree with TRBD2. This CDR3 is built from 19 residues. The germline gives CDR1 LGHDT, CDR2 YNNKEL (reference sequence). The J segment lost 13 bases and the V segment lost 0 bases, leaving 24 bases of the junction unmatched. This chain's CDR3 is CASSQDGASGDHFKETQFF. The CDR3 DNA follows: TGTGCCAGCAGCCAAGACGGGGCTAGCGGAGACCATTTTAAAGAGACCCAGTTCTTC.

This clonotype has ten or more counts. The chain carries TRBV6-5 and TRBJ2-7; D unresolved. The CDR3 consists of 14 residues. Germline V gene sequence: CDR1 MNHEY, CDR2 SVGAGI. Trimming left V 5 bases short and J 7 bases short, with 18 bases between. The CDR3 sequence: CASSAAGPVGEQYF. The CDR3 DNA is TGTGCCAGCAGTGCGGCCGGCCCTGTGGGAGAGCAGTACTTC.

The chain carries TRBV7-3 and TRBJ2-2, with D unclear. V lost 1 base and J 7 bases, leaving 10 bases between the germline ends. CDR3 length: 14 residues. Germline V gives CDR1 SGHTA, CDR2 FQGTGA. The CDR3 DNA sequence: TGTGCCAGCAGCTTAAGCCAGTCTGACGGGGAGCTGTTTTTT. Encoded protein: CASSLSQSDGELFF.

This clonotype was observed once. V is TRBV9 and J is TRBJ2-7; D gene ambiguous. The germline V and J ends were trimmed by 0 bases and 0 bases, with 7 bases remaining between them. This CDR3 spans 14 amino acids. Germline V CDR1 and CDR2: SGDLS, YYNGEE. The CDR3 DNA reads as TGTGCCAGCAGCGTAGATCAGGCCTCCTACGAGCAGTACTTC. This translates into CASSVDQASYEQYF.

The genes are TRBV28 and TRBJ2-7, with a weak D call TRBD2 (5 bases). With 7 bases removed from V and 2 bases from J, the gap between germline ends came to 12 bases. Germline assignment: CDR1 MDHEN and CDR2 SYDVKM. The CDR3 is 13 residues long. The CDR3 is CASIQLVPYEQYF. CDR3 DNA sequence: TGTGCCAGCATTCAACTAGTCCCCTACGAGCAGTACTTC.

This clonotype turned up a few times. The chain has TRBV3-1 and TRBJ2-3; TRBD2 might be the D (6 bases). This CDR3 comprises 16 residues. The germline V gene encodes CDR1 LGHDT and CDR2 YNNKEL (reference sequence). V was trimmed by 5 bases and J by 4 bases, leaving 19 bases between them. The CDR3 loop is CASSAPGLRASDTQYF. The CDR3, as DNA: TGTGCCAGCAGCGCACCGGGACTCAGAGCTTCAGATACGCAGTATTTT.

The chain carries TRBV11-2 and TRBJ1-2; D uncertain. Trimming pared 5 bases from V and 5 bases from J, leaving 12 bases between. The CDR3 is 13 amino acids. In germline, CDR1 is SGHAT, CDR2 FQNNGV. CDR3 sequence: CASSREGSYGYTF. DNA of the CDR3: TGTGCCAGCAGCCGAGAGGGATCATATGGCTACACCTTC. Variable domain in full (rest from reference TRBV11-2 and TRBJ1-2): EAGVAQSPRYKIIEKRQSVAFWCNPISGHATLYWYQQILGQGPKLLIQFQNNGVVDDSQLPKDRFSAERLKGVDSTLKIQPAKLEDSAVYLCASSREGSYGYTFGSGTRLTVV.